These T cell receptor beta chains were read from a single sample in a study of blood T cell repertoires in COVID-19. Clones were sequenced by immunoSEQ multiplex PCR, and TCRdb holds only the in-frame ones, with some missing. Of approximately 210,000 clones listed, approximately 81% are singletons. Sequencing was done on a sample of PBMCs or T cells enriched from blood (not recorded which). The receptors were gathered from a woman between 45 and 65 years old with acute COVID-19. Both conserved end residues are part of each CDR3. Fields, in order: V gene, clone size, J gene, D gene, CDR3 protein, CDR3 DNA. A D gene is named only where the DNA matches it firmly. Clone size is shown for a subset of rows, as once, few, many or a class of expanded clone.

>TRBV28|few|TRBJ2-1|TRBD1
CASRPGTAYNEQFF
TGTGCCAGCAGGCCCGGGACAGCCTACAATGAGCAGTTCTTC
>TRBV28|-|TRBJ2-3|-
CASSFGGPTTDTQYF
TGTGCCAGCAGTTTTGGGGGCCCAACCACAGATACGCAGTATTTT
>TRBV28|-|TRBJ2-1|-
CASSSSAVSSYNEQFF
TGTGCCAGCAGTTCTTCAGCGGTTAGCTCCTACAATGAGCAGTTCTTC
>TRBV7-3|-|TRBJ2-5|TRBD2
CASSSRASGGWETQYF
TGTGCCAGCAGCTCTCGGGCCAGCGGGGGCTGGGAGACCCAGTACTTC
>TRBV6-5|-|TRBJ2-7|-
CASSPAGLSPYEQYF
TGTGCCAGCAGCCCGGCAGGGCTCTCGCCCTACGAGCAGTACTTC
>TRBV7-9|-|TRBJ2-1|-
CASSPSSSSYNEQFF
TGTGCCAGCAGCCCCTCTTCCAGCTCCTACAATGAGCAGTTCTTC
>TRBV6-2/TRBV6-3|few|TRBJ2-5|TRBD2
CASSLGYSSGGETQYF
TGTGCCAGCAGCCTTGGGTACTCTAGCGGGGGAGAGACCCAGTACTTC
>TRBV18|-|TRBJ2-3|-
CASSPPWQGTDTQYF
TGTGCCAGCTCACCACCCTGGCAGGGAACAGATACGCAGTATTTT
>TRBV28|-|TRBJ2-5|-
CASSFSFSATGKETQYF
TGTGCCAGCAGTTTTTCGTTCTCGGCCACGGGGAAAGAGACCCAGTACTTC
>TRBV27|-|TRBJ2-7|TRBD1
CASSPGTGDGYEQYF
TGTGCCAGCAGTCCCGGGACAGGGGACGGGTACGAGCAGTACTTC
>TRBV18|-|TRBJ2-3|TRBD1
CASSPLQGADTQYF
TGTGCCAGCTCACCGCTTCAGGGGGCAGATACGCAGTATTTT
>TRBV4-1|-|TRBJ2-7|-
CASSQPGVSYEQYF
TGCGCCAGCAGCCAACCGGGGGTTTCCTACGAGCAGTACTTC
>TRBV2|-|TRBJ1-5|-
CASMRERNQPQHF
TGTGCCAGCATGAGGGAGCGGAATCAGCCCCAGCATTTT
>TRBV2|-|TRBJ1-4|-
CASISQGGLLGELFF
TGTGCCAGCATTAGCCAGGGAGGTCTCCTGGGGGAACTGTTTTTT
>TRBV10-3|once|TRBJ2-4|TRBD2
CAISESRLAENIQYF
TGTGCCATCAGTGAGTCGAGGCTAGCGGAAAACATTCAGTACTTC
>TRBV27|-|TRBJ2-4|-
CASRNAGASANIQYF
TGTGCCAGCAGGAACGCCGGGGCTAGCGCGAACATTCAGTACTTC
>TRBV11-2|few|TRBJ1-2|TRBD1
CASRQGTGNGYTF
TGTGCCAGCCGCCAGGGGACAGGGAATGGCTACACCTTC
>TRBV7-9|-|TRBJ1-5|-
CASSLGESNQPQHF
TGTGCCAGCAGCTTAGGAGAAAGCAATCAGCCCCAGCATTTT
>TRBV6-5|-|TRBJ2-3|TRBD2
CASSYSGGGTDTQYF
TGTGCCAGCAGTTATAGCGGGGGGGGCACAGATACGCAGTATTTT
>TRBV28|-|TRBJ2-2|-
CASSSDTGELFF
TGTGCCAGCAGTTCTGACACCGGGGAGCTGTTTTTT
>TRBV19|-|TRBJ1-4|TRBD1
CASLRDSGTNEKLFF
TGTGCCAGCCTCCGGGACAGTGGAACTAATGAAAAACTGTTTTTT
>TRBV12-2|-|TRBJ2-1|-
CASRRCGWLAGDHNAYNEQFF
TGTGCAAGTCGTCGATGCGGTTGGTTAGCGGGAGATCATAATGCCTACAATGAGCAGTTCTTC
>TRBV5-5|-|TRBJ1-3|-
CASSVQGSGNTIYF
TGTGCCAGCAGCGTCCAGGGCTCTGGAAACACCATATATTTT
>TRBV6-4|-|TRBJ2-7|TRBD2
CASSVLAGGTEQYF
TGTGCCAGCAGCGTACTAGCGGGGGGTACCGAGCAGTACTTC
>TRBV7-2|-|TRBJ2-5|TRBD1
CASSSGTGAMETQYF
TGTGCCAGCAGCTCTGGGACAGGGGCTATGGAGACCCAGTACTTC